This entry lists 9 T cell receptor beta chains sequenced from one sample in a study of blood T cells in healthy people across ages. The second PCR ran about 6 to 11 cycles with a sample-barcoded 5' primer and J-beta primers. One entry per CDR3 protein, called by TCRdb with MiXCR from the 5' RACE reads. Here the sample spans around 800,000 distinct CDR3 sequences, 20% to 30% being singletons. The sample was also reused in another study, on T cells of mothers and their children.

Sequencing was done on a sample of blood. The receptor source for this set is a boy aged 5-17 years in good health.

The chain employs TRBV6-5 and TRBJ2-5; 9 bases match TRBD1. Looked up from germline, CDR1 is MNHEY and CDR2 is SVGAGI. The trim removed 1 base at V and 2 bases at J, leaving 2 bases unmatched. The CDR3 sequence is 15 residues long. CDR3 in DNA: TGTGCCAGCAGTTACTTCGGACAGGGGCAAGAGACCCAGTACTTC. Its protein product is CASSYFGQGQETQYF.

This clonotype came up a few times. This rearrangement joins TRBV6-1 to TRBJ2-5; tentative D call: TRBD2 (6 bases). The V end lost 1 base, the J end lost 4 bases, and 10 bases lay between the germline ends. This CDR3 comprises 14 residues. CDR1 is MNHNS, CDR2 SASEGT, per germline. The chain's CDR3 is CASSEDPGVETQYF. CDR3 coding DNA: TGTGCCAGCAGTGAAGACCCGGGGGTAGAGACCCAGTACTTC.

This clonotype was observed a single time. V gene TRBV5-5 combines with J gene TRBJ2-5; 9 bases agree with TRBD2. The closer fit of TRBJ2-1 to the DNA end suggests the J call may be wrong. Germline V gene sequence: CDR1 SGHKS, CDR2 YYEKEE (reference sequence). The length of the CDR3 is 15 residues. The CDR3 sequence: CASSLGGTSSGEQFF. CDR3 coding DNA: TGTGCCAGCAGCTTGGGAGGGACTAGCAGTGGTGAGCAGTTCTTC.

This clonotype was found a few times. This rearrangement joins TRBV7-2 to TRBJ2-5, with D perhaps TRBD2 (7 bases). The end of the DNA aligns better with TRBJ2-1, so the J call may be wrong. The CDR3 contains 17 residues. Per germline, CDR1 SGHTA and CDR2 FQGNSA. The CDR3 sequence is CASSFGGGPQTYNEQFF. The CDR3 nucleotides are TGTGCCAGCAGCTTTGGGGGGGGGCCTCAGACCTACAATGAGCAGTTCTTC.

The chain links TRBV12-3 or TRBV12-4 to TRBJ1-5; D might be TRBD1 (5 bases). With 3 bases removed from V and 5 bases from J, the gap between germline ends came to 23 bases. The CDR3 runs 18 residues. The CDR3 DNA follows: TGTGCCAGCAGTTTTGGTTGGGGCAGGACGAACCTGTATCAGCCCCAGCATTTT. Translation: CASSFGWGRTNLYQPQHF.

The chain joins TRBV4-3 to TRBJ1-2; 9 bases line up with TRBD1. The CDR3 is made up of 16 amino acids. The germline gives CDR1 LGHNA, CDR2 YSLEER. The ends lost 3 bases at V and 5 bases at J; junction bases unmatched: 10. CDR3 sequence: CASSQAPGQGGYGYTF. In DNA form, the CDR3 reads TGCGCCAGCAGCCAGGCCCCGGGACAGGGAGGGTATGGCTACACCTTC.

This clonotype was seen repeatedly, ten times or more. The chain has TRBV7-2 and TRBJ2-1, with D unclear. Germline CDR1 SGHTA, CDR2 FQGNSA. The CDR3 is 15 amino acids. V was trimmed by 5 bases and J by 1 base, leaving 12 bases between them. As DNA, the CDR3 is TGTGCCAGCAGCAATTTTCCCGGGTCCTACAATGAGCAGTTCTTC. It encodes CASSNFPGSYNEQFF.

The gene calls are TRBV29-1 and TRBJ1-2, with TRBD1 as a possible D gene (6 bases). This CDR3 comprises 14 residues. Trimming shortened V by 0 bases and J by 8 bases, and 16 bases separated the two germline ends. Germline loops: CDR1 SQVTM, CDR2 ANQGSEA. In nucleotides, the CDR3 is TGCAGCGTTGAAGAAGGGACAACCCTTAGAGGCTACACCTTC. Residues: CSVEEGTTLRGYTF.

The rearrangement uses TRBV29-1 and TRBJ1-2; the D is unclear. This CDR3 is built from 15 residues. The V end was cut by 0 bases, the J end by 5 bases, with 16 bases between. The germline V gene has CDR1 SQVTM and CDR2 ANQGSEA. The CDR3 sequence is CSVEDATAGWYGYTF. Written as DNA, the CDR3 is TGCAGCGTTGAAGACGCTACAGCTGGGTGGTATGGCTACACCTTC. Filled out from reference TRBV29-1 and TRBJ1-2, the complete variable domain reads SAVISQKPSRDICQRGTSLTIQCQVDSQVTMMFWYRQQPGQSLTLIATANQGSEATYESGFVIDKFPISRPNLTFSTLTVSNMSPEDSSIYLCSVEDATAGWYGYTFGSGTRLTVV.